These 13 T cell receptor beta chains were all obtained from the same sample, sequenced in a study of blood T cells in healthy people across ages. For the second PCR, which ran for 7 to 11 cycles, a sample-barcoded 5' primer and a J-beta primer mix were used. MiXCR, run by TCRdb on the 5' RACE reads, gives a single entry per CDR3 protein. The sample shows roughly 1,500,000 distinct CDR3 sequences, 40% to 50% of them seen only once. The specimen was blood. All receptors come from a woman aged 18-29 years in good health.

The chain recombines TRBV6-5 with TRBJ1-6; maybe TRBD1 (5 bases). This CDR3 has 14 residues. The germline V and J ends were trimmed by 6 bases and 5 bases, with 11 bases remaining between them. Germline lookup yields CDR1 MNHEY and CDR2 SVGAGI. The CDR3 nucleotides read TGTGCCAGCAGCCAGGGACCGAATAATTCACCCCTCCACTTT. As protein: CASSQGPNNSPLHF.

The chain couples TRBV20-1 to TRBJ1-2; D perhaps matches TRBD1 (5 bases). The CDR3 is 14 amino acids. Germline V CDR1 and CDR2: DFQATT, SNEGSKA (reference sequence). Trimming took off 5 bases at V and 8 bases at J, with 21 bases between the two ends. CDR3 nucleotide sequence: TGCAGTGCTCCTACGGGGCAGACCGCTGGGGGCTACACCTTC. This encodes CSAPTGQTAGGYTF.

This sequence joins TRBV11-1 and TRBJ2-7; D ambiguous. The germline V and J ends were trimmed by 5 bases and 3 bases, with 11 bases remaining between them. The germline V gene has CDR1 SGHAT and CDR2 FQDESV (reference sequence). The CDR3 totals 13 residues. The CDR3 region is CASSDDQVYEQYF. The CDR3 nucleotides read TGTGCCAGCAGCGACGATCAGGTCTACGAGCAGTACTTC.

The J gene is TRBJ1-1, the V gene TRBV20-1; D ambiguous. This CDR3 spans 14 amino acids. Trimming shortened V by 3 bases and J by 1 base, and 12 bases separated the two germline ends. The germline V gene encodes CDR1 DFQATT and CDR2 SNEGSKA (reference sequence). The CDR3 sequence is CSASKALRNTEAFF. The CDR3 DNA sequence: TGCAGTGCTAGTAAGGCTCTTCGGAACACTGAAGCTTTCTTT.

This clonotype was recorded many times. This chain links TRBV14 with TRBJ2-1, with D perhaps being TRBD1 or TRBD2 (5 bases each). With the DNA end fitting TRBJ2-7 better, the J assignment may be wrong. The V gene's germline CDR1 is SGHDN and CDR2 FVKESK. CDR3 length: 15 residues. The CDR3 region has the DNA TGTGCCAGCAGCCGTGGGGGAATGCTGTACAATGAGCAGTACTTC. Protein product: CASSRGGMLYNEQYF.

This chain links TRBV12-3 or TRBV12-4 with TRBJ2-1; 8 nucleotides align to TRBD2. The CDR3 sequence is 14 residues long. The trim removed 6 bases at V and 9 bases at J, leaving 10 bases unmatched. The CDR3 loop reads CASRRTSFHGEQFF. The DNA for the CDR3 is TGTGCCAGCAGAAGGACTAGCTTTCACGGTGAGCAGTTCTTC.

The chain combines TRBV10-3 with TRBJ1-3; 7 bases are shared with TRBD1. J was trimmed by 3 bases and V by 5 bases; bases with no gene match: 1. Germline CDR1 is ENHRY and CDR2 is SYGVKD. This CDR3 has 13 residues. The CDR3, as DNA: TGTGCCATCAGTCGGGACAGTGGAAACACCATATATTTT. As protein: CAISRDSGNTIYF.

The rearrangement uses TRBV2 and TRBJ2-5; D unclear. V lost 7 bases and J 11 bases, leaving 26 bases between the germline ends. Germline CDR1 reads SNHLY; CDR2 reads FYNNEI. This CDR3 is 15 amino acids long. The CDR3 DNA reads as TGTGCCAGCACCCGAAGGGAATTTTCGAATGGTGAGCAGTACTTC. Translated, it gives CASTRREFSNGEQYF.

This chain joins TRBV10-2 and TRBJ1-1; D is undetermined. The ends were cut back, 6 bases at V and 0 bases at J, with 11 bases in the middle. This CDR3 region has 14 residues. Germline CDR1 reads WSHSY; CDR2 reads SAAADI. CDR3 protein: CASRADGMNTEAFF. CDR3 bases: TGCGCCAGCAGGGCGGATGGAATGAACACTGAAGCTTTCTTT.

Here the CDR3 DNA reads TGCAGTGCTAGAGATGTGGACAGGGGGCTAGGCACTGAAGCTTTCTTT. Encoded protein: CSARDVDRGLGTEAFF. This sequence joins TRBV20-1 and TRBJ1-1, with 11 bases identical to TRBD1. Germline CDR1 reads DFQATT; CDR2 reads SNEGSKA (reference sequence). The CDR3 is 16 residues long. J was trimmed by 4 bases and V by 0 bases; bases with no gene match: 7.

This clonotype occurred a few times. V usage is TRBV20-1 and J usage is TRBJ2-7; perhaps TRBD2 as D (5 bases). The V gene lost 0 bases and the J gene lost 4 bases, with 13 bases spanning the gap. Germline lookup yields CDR1 DFQATT and CDR2 SNEGSKA (reference sequence). This CDR3 comprises 14 residues. CDR3 residues: CSARDPLGSYEQYF. The CDR3 DNA sequence: TGCAGTGCTAGAGACCCCCTAGGGAGTTACGAGCAGTACTTC.

The count of this clonotype is one. CDR3 loop: CASSLTGLEGRETQFF. The CDR3 coding sequence is TGTGCCAGCAGCTTAACGGGCCTAGAAGGGAGGGAGACCCAGTTCTTC. The chain combines TRBV7-3 with TRBJ2-1, with 7 bases that match TRBD2. The V gene end was trimmed by 0 bases and the J gene end by 13 bases; junction bases not matched to a gene: 15. Germline values: CDR1 SGHTA, CDR2 FQGTGA. The CDR3 length is 16 residues. Drawing the rest from reference TRBV7-3 and TRBJ2-1, the complete variable domain is GAGVSQTPSNKVTEKGKYVELRCDPISGHTALYWYRQSLGQGPEFLIYFQGTGAADDSGLPNDRFFAVRPEGSVSTLKIQRTERGDSAVYLCASSLTGLEGRETQFFGPGTRLTVL.

The chain carries TRBV12-3 or TRBV12-4 and TRBJ2-3; 14 bases are shared with TRBD2. With V trimmed by 7 bases and J by 4 bases, 16 bases remained unmatched. The CDR3 totals 19 residues. The CDR3 spells CASISRDGLAGGRADTQYF. The DNA for the CDR3 is TGTGCCAGCATCTCCCGCGATGGACTAGCGGGAGGAAGAGCAGATACGCAGTATTTT.